What follows are 15 T cell receptor beta chains derived from one specimen sequenced in a study of T-cell reconstitution after alpha-beta-depleted transplantation in children. Preparation of the TCRbeta library was carried out with unique molecular identifiers. From the PCR reads, TCRdb called clonotypes with MiXCR, one entry per CDR3 protein. The table shows 500,000 to 600,000 distinct CDR3 sequences, with around 20% occurring only once. The sequenced sample was PBMCs from the stem cell graft donor, obtained from the stem cell graft. The receptor source for this set is a human donor who donated a stem cell graft to a child with acute lymphoblastic leukemia.

V gene TRBV9 combines with J gene TRBJ2-1; D assignment may be TRBD1 or TRBD2 (5 bases each). The CDR3 spans 13 residues. CDR1 and CDR2 from the germline V gene are SGDLS and YYNGEE. V was clipped by 4 bases and J by 6 bases, with 11 bases between them. The CDR3 DNA reads as TGTGCCAGCAGCCTTAGAGGGGTCAATGAGCAGTTCTTC. Translated: CASSLRGVNEQFF.

The chain employs TRBV27 and TRBJ1-2; the match to TRBD1 covers 7 bases. The CDR3 is 16 amino acids. Germline V gene data show CDR1 as MNHEY and CDR2 as SMNVEV (reference sequence). Trimming removed 5 bases from V and 7 bases from J; junction bases left unmatched: 16. The CDR3 sequence: CASSPSAGTELFGYTF. DNA for the CDR3: TGTGCCAGCAGTCCAAGTGCCGGGACAGAGCTTTTTGGCTACACCTTC.

The rearrangement joins TRBV19 to TRBJ2-3; 10 bases match TRBD2. This CDR3 comprises 15 residues. Trimming at V came to 5 bases and at J to 8 bases, leaving 10 bases not matched to a gene. CDR1 is LNHDA and CDR2 is SQIVND in the germline V gene (reference sequence). The CDR3 here is CASSGAGGVDLTQYF. The CDR3 DNA sequence: TGTGCCAGTAGTGGAGCGGGAGGGGTCGACCTTACGCAGTATTTT.

The table lists this clonotype with a few counts. This chain joins TRBV12-3 or TRBV12-4 and TRBJ2-7; 8 bases agree with TRBD2. Trimming removed 3 bases from V and 3 bases from J; junction bases left unmatched: 7. The CDR3 contains 15 residues. In DNA form, the CDR3 reads TGTGCCAGCAGTTTCATGGCGGGAGGTTTCTACGAGCAGTACTTC. Residues: CASSFMAGGFYEQYF.

This clonotype has a count of ten or more. The chain has TRBV7-9 and TRBJ2-7; D may be TRBD2 (5 bases). V shed 1 base and J shed 2 bases, with 9 bases lying between them. This CDR3 is built from 14 residues. Germline loops: CDR1 SEHNR, CDR2 FQNEAQ (reference sequence). This CDR3 is CASSLVAGTYEQYF. CDR3 coding DNA: TGTGCCAGCAGCTTAGTTGCGGGTACCTACGAGCAGTACTTC.

This clonotype was seen a few times. V usage is TRBV7-9 and J usage is TRBJ2-3; 12 nucleotides match TRBD1. Germline V gene sequence: CDR1 SEHNR, CDR2 FQNEAQ (reference sequence). The CDR3 consists of 15 residues. V lost 5 bases to trimming and J lost 4 bases; unmatched junction nucleotides: 4. The CDR3 region has the DNA TGTGCCAGCAGCCCCGGGACAGGGGGCTCAGATACGCAGTATTTT. Translated, it gives CASSPGTGGSDTQYF. Supplemented by reference TRBV7-9 and TRBJ2-3, the full variable domain reads DTGVSQNPRHKITKRGQNVTFRCDPISEHNRLYWYRQTLGQGPEFLTYFQNEAQLEKSRLLSDRFSAERPKGSFSTLEIQRTEQGDSAMYLCASSPGTGGSDTQYFGPGTRLTVL.

This clonotype has only a few counts. The chain carries TRBV3-1 and TRBJ1-5; D gene unclear. The CDR3 has 15 residues. Germline CDR1 is LGHDT and CDR2 is YNNKEL (reference sequence). Trimming cost V 0 bases and J 3 bases, with 9 bases left between them. The CDR3 reads CASSQDTRDNQPQHF. CDR3 nucleotides: TGTGCCAGCAGCCAAGACACGAGAGACAATCAGCCCCAGCATTTT.

V and J are TRBV3-1 and TRBJ2-2; weak D call: TRBD2 (6 bases). Trimming took 0 bases from V and 6 from J, leaving 17 bases between them. The germline V gene encodes CDR1 LGHDT and CDR2 YNNKEL (reference sequence). The CDR3 is 17 residues long. The CDR3 reads CASSQDLPGVMSGELFF. DNA for the CDR3: TGTGCCAGCAGCCAAGATCTTCCGGGAGTTATGTCCGGGGAGCTGTTTTTT.

In the case of this clonotype: A read error may produce the germline difference seen at one junction end. The chain uses TRBV11-1 and TRBJ1-2; TRBD1 matches 10 bases. Germline-derived CDR1 and CDR2 are SGHAT and FQDESV (reference sequence). The CDR3 has 18 residues. The CDR3 spells CASSSTRTGGPENYGCTF. CDR3 bases: TGTGCCAGCAGCTCGACCAGGACAGGGGGTCCCGAAAACTATGGCTGCACCTTC.

In the case of this clonotype: A read error may account for a junction end that differs from germline. This chain's CDR3 is CASSLWNNEKLIF. CDR3 in DNA: TGTGCCAGCAGTTTGTGGAATAATGAAAAACTGATTTTT. This chain links TRBV12-3 or TRBV12-4 with TRBJ1-4; D unclear. The CDR3 length is 13 residues.

The chain is built from TRBV9 and TRBJ2-1; 8 bases fit TRBD2. CDR3 length: 14 amino acids. Germline V gene data show CDR1 as SGDLS and CDR2 as YYNGEE. With V trimmed by 4 bases and J by 8 bases, 8 bases remained unmatched. The CDR3: CASSPSGSSDEQFF. Here the CDR3 DNA reads TGTGCCAGCAGCCCAAGCGGGAGTTCGGATGAGCAGTTCTTC.

This clonotype showed up just a few times. The CDR3 sequence: CASSSGTGGSGNEQFF. CDR3 in DNA: TGTGCCAGCAGTTCGGGGACAGGGGGCTCGGGCAATGAGCAGTTCTTC. V usage is TRBV25-1 and J usage is TRBJ2-1; 12 nucleotides agree with TRBD1. V lost 5 bases, J lost 6 bases, and 8 bases stayed unmatched. The germline V gene encodes CDR1 MGHDK and CDR2 SYGVNS. The CDR3 length is 16 residues.

This clonotype appeared a few times. The chain has TRBV14 and TRBJ2-7; D gene uncertain. The germline V and J ends were trimmed by 5 bases and 7 bases, with 12 bases remaining between them. This CDR3 has 12 amino acids. Germline-derived CDR1 and CDR2 are SGHDN and FVKESK. The CDR3 coding sequence is TGTGCCAGCAGCGCCAGACCAAGGGAGCAGTACTTC. Residues: CASSARPREQYF.

The chain is built from TRBV29-1 and TRBJ2-7; 8 bases are shared with TRBD2. This CDR3 is 12 amino acids long. V shed 4 bases, J shed 6 bases, and the junction held 5 bases outside the gene matches. Germline V CDR1 and CDR2: SQVTM, ANQGSEA. The CDR3, as DNA: TGCAGCGTTGTGGGCCTAGCGGGCGAGCAGTACTTC. Its translation is CSVVGLAGEQYF.

This clonotype has a count of ten or more. This chain joins TRBV20-1 and TRBJ2-4; tentatively, D is TRBD2 (6 bases). The V end lost 1 base, the J end lost 0 bases, and 22 bases lay between the germline ends. The CDR3 totals 19 residues. Germline V gene lookup returns CDR1 DFQATT and CDR2 SNEGSKA (reference sequence). The CDR3 loop is CSARVAAFGGSLAKNIQYF. The CDR3 bases are TGCAGTGCTAGAGTAGCGGCTTTCGGCGGGTCCTTAGCCAAAAACATTCAGTACTTC.